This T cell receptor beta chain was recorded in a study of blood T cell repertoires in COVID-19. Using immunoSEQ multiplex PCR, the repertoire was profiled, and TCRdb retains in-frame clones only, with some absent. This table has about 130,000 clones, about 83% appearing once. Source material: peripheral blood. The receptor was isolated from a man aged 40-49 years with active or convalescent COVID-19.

The CDR3: CASSYGTGLSYGYTF. The CDR3 nucleotides are TGTGCCAGCAGTTATGGGACAGGGTTAAGTTATGGCTACACCTTC. The gene calls are TRBV28 and TRBJ1-2; 9 bases agree with TRBD1. This CDR3 has 15 amino acids. The V gene end was trimmed by 4 bases and the J gene end by 5 bases; junction bases not matched to a gene: 8. Germline CDR1 reads MDHEN; CDR2 reads SYDVKM.